The clone carrying this TCR beta chain was counted only a few times. These data originate in a study of blood T cell repertoires in COVID-19. In the study overall: COVID-19 samples from acute and convalescent phases originated in the United States, Italy and Spain.

Sequencing used immunoSEQ multiplex PCR; TCRdb keeps in-frame clones, though not all of them. The data contain some 150,000 clones, less than 85% of them singletons. The CDR3 sequence is 15 residues long. Per germline, CDR1 MNHEY and CDR2 SVGEGT. The trim removed 5 bases at V and 7 bases at J, leaving 13 bases unmatched. Sequenced input: peripheral blood. This sequence was found in a human donor in a cohort sampled during active COVID-19. The chain uses TRBV6-2 or TRBV6-3 and TRBJ1-2; 7 bases match TRBD1. The CDR3 is CASSLRQGPLAGYTF. The CDR3 coding sequence is TGTGCCAGCAGTCTTCGACAGGGCCCCCTCGCTGGCTACACCTTC.